This is a list of T cell receptor beta chains from one sample in a study of blood T cell repertoires in COVID-19. Assay used: immunoSEQ multiplex PCR; TCRdb lists only in-frame clones, some missing. Here the sample spans around 100,000 clones, approximately 86% being singletons. The sample consisted of peripheral blood. All receptors come from a man over 45 with active or convalescent COVID-19. Both conserved end residues are part of each CDR3. The D gene is left open where the match is weak.

15	TRBJ2-3	TRBV24-1	TRBD2	CATSDHGTSADTQYF	TGTGCCACCAGTGATCATGGGACTAGCGCTGATACGCAGTATTTT
15	TRBJ2-5	TRBV5-1	-	CASSVDGEDQETQYF	TGCGCCAGCAGCGTGGACGGAGAAGATCAAGAGACCCAGTACTTC
15	TRBJ2-1	TRBV24-1	TRBD1	CATTARDSSYNEQFF	TGTGCCACCACCGCCCGGGACAGTTCCTACAATGAGCAGTTCTTC
15	TRBJ1-2	TRBV24-1	-	CATSDPGRENYGYTF	TGTGCCACCAGTGATCCGGGACGGGAGAACTATGGCTACACCTTC
15	TRBJ1-5	TRBV27	TRBD1	CASNRDRVPNQPQHF	TGTGCCAGCAACCGAGACAGGGTCCCCAATCAGCCCCAGCATTTT
16	TRBJ2-1	TRBV5-1	TRBD1	CASSLITGGEGYEQFF	TGCGCCAGCAGCCTTATAACAGGGGGCGAGGGGTATGAGCAGTTCTTC
15	TRBJ1-4	TRBV5-4	-	CASSNYGHSPEKLFF	TGTGCCAGCAGCAACTACGGACATTCACCCGAAAAACTGTTTTTT
13	TRBJ2-3	TRBV25-1	-	CASSESGSDTQYF	TGTGCCAGCAGTGAATCGGGGAGTGATACGCAGTATTTT
15	TRBJ2-3	TRBV5-1	TRBD1	CASSLQTGLTDTQYF	TGCGCCAGCAGCTTACAGACAGGGCTGACAGATACGCAGTATTTT
12	TRBJ1-2	TRBV7-9	-	CASSSTGLGYTF	TGTGCCAGCAGCTCCACAGGTCTTGGCTACACCTTC